This T cell receptor (beta chain) was found in a study of cytomegalovirus exposure and HLA in healthy donors. Regarding the study as a whole: That first-cohort TCR clusters tended to co-occur in the roughly 110 validation repertoires was found in a later analysis. It was 160 or so TCR beta chains that were listed as cytomegalovirus-associated. A few CMV-associated chains were confirmed in vitro to be specific for CMV antigens.

Here immunoSEQ multiplex PCR was the method, and the copy in TCRdb shows in-frame clones only, minus some. The sample holds roughly 300,000 clones, approximately 90% seen once. The CDR3 contains 15 residues. CDR1 and CDR2 from the germline V gene are MNHEY and SMNVEV (reference sequence). Trimming at V came to 5 bases and at J to 4 bases, leaving 7 bases not matched to a gene. With respect to this clone: Its antigen is currently unknown.

Sequences were obtained from PBMCs. The sequence derives from a woman in her twenties or thirties in good health and CMV-seropositive. The chain links TRBV27 to TRBJ2-4; 8 bases line up with TRBD2. CDR3 nucleotides: TGTGCCAGCAGTCTAGCGGGCAGGGGAAAAAACATTCAGTACTTC. Translating gives CASSLAGRGKNIQYF.